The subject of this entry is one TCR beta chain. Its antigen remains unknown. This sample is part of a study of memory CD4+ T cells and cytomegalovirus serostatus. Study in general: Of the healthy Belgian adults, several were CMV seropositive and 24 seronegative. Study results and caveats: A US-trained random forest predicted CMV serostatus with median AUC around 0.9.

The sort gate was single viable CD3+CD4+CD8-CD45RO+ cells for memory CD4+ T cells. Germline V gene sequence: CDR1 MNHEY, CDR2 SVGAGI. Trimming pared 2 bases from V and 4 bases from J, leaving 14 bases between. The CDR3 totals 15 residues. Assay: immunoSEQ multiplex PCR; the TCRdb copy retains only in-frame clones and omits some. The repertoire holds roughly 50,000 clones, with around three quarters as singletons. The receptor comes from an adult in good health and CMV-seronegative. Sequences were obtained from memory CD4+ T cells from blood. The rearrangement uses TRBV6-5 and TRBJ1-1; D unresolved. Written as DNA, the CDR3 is TGTGCCAGCAGTTACGGTCTGGGTCGGGGCACTGAAGCTTTCTTT. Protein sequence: CASSYGLGRGTEAFF.